The sequence of this T cell receptor (beta chain) was determined in a study of blood T cell repertoires in COVID-19. Across the whole study: Sources were T cells, B-cell-depleted T cells, or PBMCs; the material itself was cDNA or gDNA.

Sequencing was performed with immunoSEQ multiplex PCR; in TCRdb, only in-frame clones are kept and a portion is missing. This sample has more than 80,000 clones, with 65% to 75% found just once. The J segment lost 4 bases and the V segment lost 7 bases, leaving 8 bases of the junction unmatched. Germline V CDR1 and CDR2: PRHDT, FYEKMQ (reference sequence). The CDR3 covers 14 residues. This rearrangement joins TRBV13 to TRBJ2-5; 8 nucleotides agree with TRBD2. Source material: peripheral blood. The TCR was taken from a human donor with acute or convalescent COVID-19. The donor label of this sample is uncertain. The CDR3 coding sequence is TGTGCCAGCACCCCCCGGGGGGGGGCAGAGACCCAGTACTTC. Protein: CASTPRGGAETQYF.